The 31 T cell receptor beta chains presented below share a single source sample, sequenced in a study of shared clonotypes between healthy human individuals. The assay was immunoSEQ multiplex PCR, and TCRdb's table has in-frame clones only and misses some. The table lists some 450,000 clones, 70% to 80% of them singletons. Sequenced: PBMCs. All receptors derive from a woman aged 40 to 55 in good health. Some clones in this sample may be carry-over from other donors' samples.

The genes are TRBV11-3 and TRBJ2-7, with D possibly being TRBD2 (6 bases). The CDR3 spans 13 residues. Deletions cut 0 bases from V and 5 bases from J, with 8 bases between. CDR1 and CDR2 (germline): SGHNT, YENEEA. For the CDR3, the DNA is TGTGCCAGCAGCTTAGACAGGGAGGACGAGCAGTACTTC. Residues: CASSLDREDEQYF.

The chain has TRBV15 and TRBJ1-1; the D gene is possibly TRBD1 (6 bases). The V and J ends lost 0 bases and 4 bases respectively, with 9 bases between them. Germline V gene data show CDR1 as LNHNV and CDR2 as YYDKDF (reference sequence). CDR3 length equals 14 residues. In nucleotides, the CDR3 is TGTGCCACCAGCAGAGATGAGGGGGGCACTGAAGCTTTCTTT. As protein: CATSRDEGGTEAFF. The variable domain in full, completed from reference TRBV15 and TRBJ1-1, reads DAMVIQNPRYQVTQFGKPVTLSCSQTLNHNVMYWYQQKSSQAPKLLFHYYDKDFNNEADTPDNFQSRRPNTSFCFLDIRSPGLGDTAMYLCATSRDEGGTEAFFGQGTRLTVV.

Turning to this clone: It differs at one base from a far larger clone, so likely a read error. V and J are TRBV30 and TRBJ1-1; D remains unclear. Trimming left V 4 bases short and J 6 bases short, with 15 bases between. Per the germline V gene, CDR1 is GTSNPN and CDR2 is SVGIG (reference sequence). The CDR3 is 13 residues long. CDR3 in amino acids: CAWNRDLYAEAFF. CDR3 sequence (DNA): TGTGCCTGGAATCGGGATTTGTACGCTGAAGCTTTCTTT.

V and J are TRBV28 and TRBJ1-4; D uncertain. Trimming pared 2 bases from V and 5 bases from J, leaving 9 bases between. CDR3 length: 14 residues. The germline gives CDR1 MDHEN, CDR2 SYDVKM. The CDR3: CASSLMVENEKLFF. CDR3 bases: TGTGCCAGCAGTTTAATGGTGGAAAATGAAAAACTGTTTTTT.

CDR3 sequence (DNA): TGTGCCAGCAGACCAGGACAGGGGACCTTCAGCTCCTACGAGCAGTACTTC. Its translation is CASRPGQGTFSSYEQYF. The V call is TRBV27, the J call TRBJ2-7; 9 nucleotides agree with TRBD1. CDR3 size: 17 residues. With V trimmed by 6 bases and J by 0 bases, 12 bases remained unmatched. Per the germline V gene, CDR1 is MNHEY and CDR2 is SMNVEV (reference sequence).

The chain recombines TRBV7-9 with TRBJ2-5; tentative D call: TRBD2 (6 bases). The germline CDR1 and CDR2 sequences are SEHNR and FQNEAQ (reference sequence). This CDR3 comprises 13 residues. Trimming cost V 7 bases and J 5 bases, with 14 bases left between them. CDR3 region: CASTSGDLETQYF. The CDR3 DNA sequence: TGTGCCAGCACCTCGGGGGACCTGGAGACCCAGTACTTC.

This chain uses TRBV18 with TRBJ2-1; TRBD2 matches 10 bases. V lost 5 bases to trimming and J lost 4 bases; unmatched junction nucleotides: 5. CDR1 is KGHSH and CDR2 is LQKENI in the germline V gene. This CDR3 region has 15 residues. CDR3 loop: CASSSGLASYNEQFF. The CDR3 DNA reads TGTGCCAGCTCATCGGGACTAGCGAGTTACAATGAGCAGTTCTTC.

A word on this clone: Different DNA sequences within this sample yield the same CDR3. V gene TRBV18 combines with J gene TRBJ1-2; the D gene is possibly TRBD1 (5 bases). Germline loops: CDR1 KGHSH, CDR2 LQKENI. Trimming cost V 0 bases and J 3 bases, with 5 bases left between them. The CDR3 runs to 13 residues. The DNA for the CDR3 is TGTGCCAGCTCACCACCAGGGGACTATGGCTACACCTTC. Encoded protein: CASSPPGDYGYTF.

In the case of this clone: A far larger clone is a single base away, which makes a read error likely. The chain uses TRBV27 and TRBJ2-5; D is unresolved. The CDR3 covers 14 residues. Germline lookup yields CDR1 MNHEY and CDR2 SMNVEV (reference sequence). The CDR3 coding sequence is TGTGCCGGCAGCTTTGGGCAGCACGAGGAGACCCAGTACTTC. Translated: CAGSFGQHEETQYF.

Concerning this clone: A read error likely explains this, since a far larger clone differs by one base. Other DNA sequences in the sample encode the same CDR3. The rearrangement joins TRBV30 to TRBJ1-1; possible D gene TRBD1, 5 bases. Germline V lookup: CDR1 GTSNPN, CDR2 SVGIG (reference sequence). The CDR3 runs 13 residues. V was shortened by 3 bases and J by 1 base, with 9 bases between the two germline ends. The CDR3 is CAWSVGGNTEAFF. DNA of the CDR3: TGTGCCTGGAGCGTTGGGGGGAACACTGAAGCTTTCTTT.

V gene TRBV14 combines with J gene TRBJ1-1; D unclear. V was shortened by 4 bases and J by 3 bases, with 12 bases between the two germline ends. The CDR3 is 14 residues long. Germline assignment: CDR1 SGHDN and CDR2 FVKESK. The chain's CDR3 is CASSPRALHTEAFF. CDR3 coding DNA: TGTGCCAGCAGCCCCCGGGCCCTCCACACTGAAGCTTTCTTT.

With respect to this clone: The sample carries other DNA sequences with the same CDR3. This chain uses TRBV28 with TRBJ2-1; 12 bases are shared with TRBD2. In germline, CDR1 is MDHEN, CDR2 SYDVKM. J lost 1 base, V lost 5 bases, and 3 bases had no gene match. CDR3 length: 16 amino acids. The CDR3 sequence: CASSQLAGGSYNEQFF. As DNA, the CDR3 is TGTGCCAGCAGTCAACTAGCGGGAGGATCCTACAATGAGCAGTTCTTC.

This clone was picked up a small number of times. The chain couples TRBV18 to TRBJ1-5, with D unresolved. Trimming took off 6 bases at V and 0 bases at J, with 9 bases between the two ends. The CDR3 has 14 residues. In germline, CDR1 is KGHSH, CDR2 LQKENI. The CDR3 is CASSRDHSNQPQHF. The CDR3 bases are TGTGCCAGCTCGCGAGACCATAGCAATCAGCCCCAGCATTTT.

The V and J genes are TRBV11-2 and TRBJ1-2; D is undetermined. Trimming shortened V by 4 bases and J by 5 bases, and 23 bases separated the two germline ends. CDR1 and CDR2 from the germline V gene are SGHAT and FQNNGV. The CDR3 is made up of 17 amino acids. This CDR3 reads CASSSGHGLHNSYGYTF. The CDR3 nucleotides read TGTGCCAGCAGCTCCGGGCACGGGCTACATAACTCTTATGGCTACACCTTC. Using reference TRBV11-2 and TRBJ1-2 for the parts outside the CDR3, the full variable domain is EAGVAQSPRYKIIEKRQSVAFWCNPISGHATLYWYQQILGQGPKLLIQFQNNGVVDDSQLPKDRFSAERLKGVDSTLKIQPAKLEDSAVYLCASSSGHGLHNSYGYTFGSGTRLTVV.

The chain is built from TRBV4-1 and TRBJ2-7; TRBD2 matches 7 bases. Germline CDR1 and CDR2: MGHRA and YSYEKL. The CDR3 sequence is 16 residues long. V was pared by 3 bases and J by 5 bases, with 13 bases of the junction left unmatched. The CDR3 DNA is TGCGCCAGCAGCCAGGGAGGGGCGGGACCCATGGACGAGCAGTACTTC. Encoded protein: CASSQGGAGPMDEQYF.

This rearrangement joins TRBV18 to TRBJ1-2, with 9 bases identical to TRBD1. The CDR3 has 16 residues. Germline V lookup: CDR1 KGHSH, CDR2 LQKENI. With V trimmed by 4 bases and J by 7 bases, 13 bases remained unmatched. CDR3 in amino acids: CASSRAGTGRQGGYTF. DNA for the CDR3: TGTGCCAGCTCACGGGCCGGGACAGGGCGGCAAGGTGGCTACACCTTC.

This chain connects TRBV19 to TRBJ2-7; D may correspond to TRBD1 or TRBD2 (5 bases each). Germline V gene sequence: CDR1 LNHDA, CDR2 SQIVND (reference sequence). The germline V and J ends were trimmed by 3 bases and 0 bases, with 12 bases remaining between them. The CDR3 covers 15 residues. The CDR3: CASSIGFGTSYEQYF. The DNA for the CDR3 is TGTGCCAGTAGTATCGGATTCGGGACCTCCTACGAGCAGTACTTC.

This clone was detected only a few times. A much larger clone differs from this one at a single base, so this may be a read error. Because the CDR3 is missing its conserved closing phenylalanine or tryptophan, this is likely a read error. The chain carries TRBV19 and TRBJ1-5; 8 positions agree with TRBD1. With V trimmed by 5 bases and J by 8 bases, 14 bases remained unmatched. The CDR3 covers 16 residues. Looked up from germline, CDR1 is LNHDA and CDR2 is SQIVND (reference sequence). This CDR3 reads CASSPLIDTGGKPQHL. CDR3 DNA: TGTGCCAGTAGTCCTCTAATCGATACAGGGGGTAAGCCCCAGCATCTT.

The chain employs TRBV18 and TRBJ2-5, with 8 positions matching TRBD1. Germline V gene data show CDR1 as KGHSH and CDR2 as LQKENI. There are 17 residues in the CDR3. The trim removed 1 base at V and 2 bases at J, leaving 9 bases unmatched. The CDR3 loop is CASSPQNPTGGQETQYF. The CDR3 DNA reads TGTGCCAGCTCACCACAGAACCCCACAGGGGGACAAGAGACCCAGTACTTC.

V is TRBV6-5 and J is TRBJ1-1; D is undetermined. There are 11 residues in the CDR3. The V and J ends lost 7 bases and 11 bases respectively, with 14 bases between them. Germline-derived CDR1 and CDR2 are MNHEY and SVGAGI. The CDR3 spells CASKDDLNAFF. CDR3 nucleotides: TGTGCCAGCAAGGACGACCTGAACGCTTTCTTT.

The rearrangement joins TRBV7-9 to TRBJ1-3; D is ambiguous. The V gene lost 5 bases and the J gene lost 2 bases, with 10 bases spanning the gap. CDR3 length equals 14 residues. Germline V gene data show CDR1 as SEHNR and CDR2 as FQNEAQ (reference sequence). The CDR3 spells CASSLEAAGNTIYF. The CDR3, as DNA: TGTGCCAGCAGCCTGGAGGCGGCTGGAAACACCATATATTTT.

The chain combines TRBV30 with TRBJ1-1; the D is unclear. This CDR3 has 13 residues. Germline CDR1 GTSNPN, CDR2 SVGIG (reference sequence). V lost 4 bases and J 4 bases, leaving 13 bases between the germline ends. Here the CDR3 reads CAWNNVRFTEAFF. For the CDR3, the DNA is TGTGCCTGGAACAATGTTAGATTCACTGAAGCTTTCTTT.

CDR3 nucleotides: TGTGCCAGCAGCCCCCTTCCGGGCACCGGGGAGCTGTTTTTT. Amino acid sequence: CASSPLPGTGELFF. This chain links TRBV7-2 with TRBJ2-2; D gene ambiguous. V was trimmed by 5 bases and J by 4 bases, leaving 11 bases between them. The CDR3 loop spans 14 amino acids. In germline, CDR1 is SGHTA, CDR2 FQGNSA.

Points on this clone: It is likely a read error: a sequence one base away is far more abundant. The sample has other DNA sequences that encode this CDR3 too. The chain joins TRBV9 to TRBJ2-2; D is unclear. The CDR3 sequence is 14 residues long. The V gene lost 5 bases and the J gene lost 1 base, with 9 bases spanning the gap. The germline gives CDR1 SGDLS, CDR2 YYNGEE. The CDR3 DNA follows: TGTGCCAGCAGTGTATCGGGGAACACCGGGGAGCTGTTTTTT. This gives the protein CASSVSGNTGELFF.

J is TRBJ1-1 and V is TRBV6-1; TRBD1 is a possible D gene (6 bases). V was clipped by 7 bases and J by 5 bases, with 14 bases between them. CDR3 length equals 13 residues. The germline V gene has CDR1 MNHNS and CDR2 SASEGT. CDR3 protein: CASKRGSQTEAFF. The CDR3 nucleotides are TGTGCCAGCAAGAGGGGGTCACAGACTGAAGCTTTCTTT.

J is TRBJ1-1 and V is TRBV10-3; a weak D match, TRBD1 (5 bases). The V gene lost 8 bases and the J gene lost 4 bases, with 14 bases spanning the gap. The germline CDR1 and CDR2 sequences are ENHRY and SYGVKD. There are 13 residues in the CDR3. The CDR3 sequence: CAIAPQGFTEAFF. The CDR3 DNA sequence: TGTGCCATCGCACCTCAGGGCTTCACTGAAGCTTTCTTT.

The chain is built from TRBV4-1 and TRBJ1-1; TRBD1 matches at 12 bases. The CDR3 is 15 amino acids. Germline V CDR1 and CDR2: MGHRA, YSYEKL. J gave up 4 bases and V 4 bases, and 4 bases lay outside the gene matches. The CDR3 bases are TGCGCCAGCAGCCCGGGACAGGGGGCGGTCACTGAAGCTTTCTTT. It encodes CASSPGQGAVTEAFF.

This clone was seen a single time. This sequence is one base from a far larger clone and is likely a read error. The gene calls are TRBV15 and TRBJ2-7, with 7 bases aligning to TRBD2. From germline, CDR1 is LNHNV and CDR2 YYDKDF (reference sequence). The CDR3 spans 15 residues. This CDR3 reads CVTSGDSSSSYEQYF. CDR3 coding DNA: TGTGTCACCAGCGGGGACTCATCGAGCTCCTACGAGCAGTACTTC.

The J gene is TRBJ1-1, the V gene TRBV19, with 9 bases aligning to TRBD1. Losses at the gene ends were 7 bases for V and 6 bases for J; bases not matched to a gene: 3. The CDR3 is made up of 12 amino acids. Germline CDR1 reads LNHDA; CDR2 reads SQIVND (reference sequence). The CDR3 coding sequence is TGTGCCAGTATCGACAGGGGGGCTGAAGCTTTCTTT. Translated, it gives CASIDRGAEAFF.

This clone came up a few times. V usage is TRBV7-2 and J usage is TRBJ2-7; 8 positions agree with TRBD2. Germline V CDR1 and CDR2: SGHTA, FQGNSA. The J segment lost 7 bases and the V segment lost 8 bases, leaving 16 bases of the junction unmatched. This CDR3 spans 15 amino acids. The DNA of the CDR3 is TGTGCCAGCTCTGCAGGTGGCGGGAGGTCTCGGGAGCAGTACTTC. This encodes CASSAGGGRSREQYF.

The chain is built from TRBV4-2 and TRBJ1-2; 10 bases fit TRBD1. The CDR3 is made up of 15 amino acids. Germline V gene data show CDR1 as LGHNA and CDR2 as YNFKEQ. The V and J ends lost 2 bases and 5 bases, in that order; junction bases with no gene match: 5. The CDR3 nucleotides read TGTGCCAGCAGCCAAAAGGGACAGGGGAGGTATGGCTACACCTTC. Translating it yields CASSQKGQGRYGYTF.